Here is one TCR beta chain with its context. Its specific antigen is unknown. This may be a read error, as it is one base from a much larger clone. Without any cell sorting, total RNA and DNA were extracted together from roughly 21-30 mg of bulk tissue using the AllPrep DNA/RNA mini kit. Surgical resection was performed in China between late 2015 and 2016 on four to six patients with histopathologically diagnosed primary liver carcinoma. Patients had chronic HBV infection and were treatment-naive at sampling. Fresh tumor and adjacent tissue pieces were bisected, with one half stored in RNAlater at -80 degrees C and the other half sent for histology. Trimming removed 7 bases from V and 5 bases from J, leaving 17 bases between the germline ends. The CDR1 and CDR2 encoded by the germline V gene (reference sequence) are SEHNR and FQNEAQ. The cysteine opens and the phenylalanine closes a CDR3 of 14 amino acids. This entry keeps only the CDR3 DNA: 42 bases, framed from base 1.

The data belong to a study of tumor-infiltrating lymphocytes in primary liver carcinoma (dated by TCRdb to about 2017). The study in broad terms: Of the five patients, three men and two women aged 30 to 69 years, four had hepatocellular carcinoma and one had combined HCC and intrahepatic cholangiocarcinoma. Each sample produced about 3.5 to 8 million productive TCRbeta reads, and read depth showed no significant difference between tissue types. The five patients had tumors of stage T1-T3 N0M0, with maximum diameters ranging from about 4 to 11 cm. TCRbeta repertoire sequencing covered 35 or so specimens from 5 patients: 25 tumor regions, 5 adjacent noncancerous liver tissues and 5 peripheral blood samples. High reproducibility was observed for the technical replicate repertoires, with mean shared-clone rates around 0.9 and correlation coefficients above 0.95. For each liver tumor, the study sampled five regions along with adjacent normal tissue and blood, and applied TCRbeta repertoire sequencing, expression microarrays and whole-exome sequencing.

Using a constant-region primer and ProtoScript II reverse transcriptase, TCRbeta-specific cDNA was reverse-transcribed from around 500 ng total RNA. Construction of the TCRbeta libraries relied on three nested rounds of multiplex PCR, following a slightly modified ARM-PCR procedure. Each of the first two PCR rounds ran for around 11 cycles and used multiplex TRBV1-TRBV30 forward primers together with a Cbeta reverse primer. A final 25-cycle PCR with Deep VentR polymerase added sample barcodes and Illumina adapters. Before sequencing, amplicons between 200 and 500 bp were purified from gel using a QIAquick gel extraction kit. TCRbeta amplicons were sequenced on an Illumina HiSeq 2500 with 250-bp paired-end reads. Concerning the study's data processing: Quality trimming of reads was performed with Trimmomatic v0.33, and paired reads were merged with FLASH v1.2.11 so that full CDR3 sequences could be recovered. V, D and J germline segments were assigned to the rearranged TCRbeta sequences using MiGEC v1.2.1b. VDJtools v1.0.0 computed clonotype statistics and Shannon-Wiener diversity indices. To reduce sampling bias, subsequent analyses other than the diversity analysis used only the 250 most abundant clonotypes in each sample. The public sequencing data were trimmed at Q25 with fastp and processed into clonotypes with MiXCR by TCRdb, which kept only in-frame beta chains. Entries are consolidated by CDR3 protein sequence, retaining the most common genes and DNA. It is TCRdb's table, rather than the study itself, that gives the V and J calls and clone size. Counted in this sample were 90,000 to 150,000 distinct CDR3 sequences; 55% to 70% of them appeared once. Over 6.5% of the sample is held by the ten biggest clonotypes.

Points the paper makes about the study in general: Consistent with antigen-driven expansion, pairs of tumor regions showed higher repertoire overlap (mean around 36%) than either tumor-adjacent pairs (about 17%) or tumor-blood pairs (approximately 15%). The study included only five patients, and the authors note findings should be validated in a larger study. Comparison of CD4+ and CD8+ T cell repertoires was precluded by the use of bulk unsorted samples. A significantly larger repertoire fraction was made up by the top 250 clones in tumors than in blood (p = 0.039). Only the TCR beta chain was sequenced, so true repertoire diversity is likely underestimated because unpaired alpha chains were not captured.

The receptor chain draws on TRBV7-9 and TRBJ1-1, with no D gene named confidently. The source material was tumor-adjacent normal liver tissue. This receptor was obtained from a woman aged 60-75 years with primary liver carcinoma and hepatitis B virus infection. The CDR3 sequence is CASTPWFLGTEAFF. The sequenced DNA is TGTGCCAGCACCCCGTGGTTTTTAGGGACTGAAGCTTTCTTT.